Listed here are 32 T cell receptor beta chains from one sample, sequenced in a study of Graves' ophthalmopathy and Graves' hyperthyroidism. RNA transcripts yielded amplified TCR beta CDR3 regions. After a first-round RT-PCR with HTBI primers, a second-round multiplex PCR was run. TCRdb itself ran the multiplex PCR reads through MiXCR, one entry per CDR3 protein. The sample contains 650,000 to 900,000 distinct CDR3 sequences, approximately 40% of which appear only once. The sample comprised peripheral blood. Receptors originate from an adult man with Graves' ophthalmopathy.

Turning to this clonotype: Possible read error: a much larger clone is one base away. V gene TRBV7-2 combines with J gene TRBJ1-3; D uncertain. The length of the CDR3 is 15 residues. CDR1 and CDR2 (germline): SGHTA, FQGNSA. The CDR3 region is CASSLTGASGSTIYF. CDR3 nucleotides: TGTGCCAGCAGCTTAACGGGCGCCTCTGGAAGCACCATATATTTT. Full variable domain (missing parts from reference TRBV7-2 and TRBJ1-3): GAGVSQSPSNKVTEKGKDVELRCDPISGHTALYWYRQSLGQGLEFLIYFQGNSAPDKSGLPSDRFSAERTGGSVSTLTIQRTQQEDSAVYLCASSLTGASGSTIYFGEGSWLTVV.

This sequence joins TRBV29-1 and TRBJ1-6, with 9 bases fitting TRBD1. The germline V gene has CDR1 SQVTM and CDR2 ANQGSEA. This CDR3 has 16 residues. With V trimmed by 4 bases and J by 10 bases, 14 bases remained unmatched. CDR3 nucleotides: TGCAGCGTTGCCAGCACGGACAGGGGATCTGGATCACCCCTCCACTTT. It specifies CSVASTDRGSGSPLHF.

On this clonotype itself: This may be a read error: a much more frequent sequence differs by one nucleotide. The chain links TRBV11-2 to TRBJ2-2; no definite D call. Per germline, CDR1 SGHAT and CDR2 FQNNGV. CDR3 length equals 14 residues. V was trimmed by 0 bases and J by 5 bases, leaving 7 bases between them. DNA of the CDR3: TGTGCCAGCAGCTTAGAAGGTGGGACCGGGGAGCTGTTTTTT. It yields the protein CASSLEGGTGELFF.

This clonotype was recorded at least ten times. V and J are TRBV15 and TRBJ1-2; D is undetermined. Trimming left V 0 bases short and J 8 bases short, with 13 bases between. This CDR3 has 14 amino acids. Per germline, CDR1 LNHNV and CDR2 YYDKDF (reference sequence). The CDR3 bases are TGTGCCACCAGCAGAGATGGAGGCACTGACGGCTACACCTTC. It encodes CATSRDGGTDGYTF.

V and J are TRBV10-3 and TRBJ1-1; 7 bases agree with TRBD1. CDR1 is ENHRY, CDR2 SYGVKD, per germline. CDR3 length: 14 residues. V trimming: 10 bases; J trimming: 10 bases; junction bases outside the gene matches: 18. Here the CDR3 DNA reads TGTGCCAGCACCCACGTTCAGGCAGGGGGAACAGCTTTCTTT. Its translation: CASTHVQAGGTAFF.

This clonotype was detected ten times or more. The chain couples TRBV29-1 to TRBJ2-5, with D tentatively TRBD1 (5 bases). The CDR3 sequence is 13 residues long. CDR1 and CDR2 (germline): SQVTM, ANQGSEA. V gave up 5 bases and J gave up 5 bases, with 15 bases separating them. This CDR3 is CSVLGQSLETQYF. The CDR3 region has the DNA TGCAGCGTTCTGGGGCAGTCTTTGGAGACCCAGTACTTC.

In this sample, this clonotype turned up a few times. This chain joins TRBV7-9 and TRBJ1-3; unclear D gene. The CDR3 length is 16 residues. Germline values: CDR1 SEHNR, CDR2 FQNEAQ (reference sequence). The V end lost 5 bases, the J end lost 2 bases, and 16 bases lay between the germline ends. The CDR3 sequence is CASSQRARGAGNTIYF. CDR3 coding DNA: TGTGCCAGCAGCCAACGGGCCCGCGGGGCTGGAAACACCATATATTTT.

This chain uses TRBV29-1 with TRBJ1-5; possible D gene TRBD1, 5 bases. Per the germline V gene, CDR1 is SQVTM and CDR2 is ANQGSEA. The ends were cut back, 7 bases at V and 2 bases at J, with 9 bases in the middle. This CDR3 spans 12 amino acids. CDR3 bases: TGCAGCGGAGGGACGGGCAATCAGCCCCAGCATTTT. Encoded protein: CSGGTGNQPQHF.

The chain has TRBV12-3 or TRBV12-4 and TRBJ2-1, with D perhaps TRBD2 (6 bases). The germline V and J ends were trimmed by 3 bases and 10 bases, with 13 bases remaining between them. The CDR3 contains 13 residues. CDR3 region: CASSFIGLREQFF. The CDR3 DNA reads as TGTGCCAGCAGTTTCATCGGACTAAGGGAGCAGTTCTTC.

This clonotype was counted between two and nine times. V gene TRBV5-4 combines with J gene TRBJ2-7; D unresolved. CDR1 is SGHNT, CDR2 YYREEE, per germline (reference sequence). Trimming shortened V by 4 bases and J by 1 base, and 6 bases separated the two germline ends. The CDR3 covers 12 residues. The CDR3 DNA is TGTGCCAGCAGCGATGATTCCTACGAGCAGTACTTC. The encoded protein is CASSDDSYEQYF.

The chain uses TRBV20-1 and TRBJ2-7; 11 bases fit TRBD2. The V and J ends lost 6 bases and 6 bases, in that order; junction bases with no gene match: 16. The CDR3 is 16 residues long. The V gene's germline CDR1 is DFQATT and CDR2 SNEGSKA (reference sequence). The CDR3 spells CSAPATGRGLAAEQYF. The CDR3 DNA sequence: TGCAGTGCGCCGGCCACGGGCCGGGGACTAGCGGCCGAGCAGTACTTC.

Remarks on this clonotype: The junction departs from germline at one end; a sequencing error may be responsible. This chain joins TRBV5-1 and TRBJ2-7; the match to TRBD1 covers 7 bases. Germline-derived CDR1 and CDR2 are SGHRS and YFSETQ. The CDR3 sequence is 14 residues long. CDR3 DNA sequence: TGTGCCAGCAGCGGCCGGGACAGTCCCTACGAGCAGTACTTC. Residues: CASSGRDSPYEQYF. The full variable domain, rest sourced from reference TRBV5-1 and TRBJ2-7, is KAGVTQTPRYLIKTRGQQVTLSCSPISGHRSVSWYQQTPGQGLQFLFEYFSETQRNKGNFPGRFSGRQFSNSRSEMNVSTLELGDSALYLCASSGRDSPYEQYFGPGTRLTVT.

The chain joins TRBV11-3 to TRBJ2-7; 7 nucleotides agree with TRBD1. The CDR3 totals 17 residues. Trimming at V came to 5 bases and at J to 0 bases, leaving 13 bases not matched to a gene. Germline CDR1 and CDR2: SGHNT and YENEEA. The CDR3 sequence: CASSHRGTQFNSYEQYF. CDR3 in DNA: TGTGCCAGCAGCCACAGGGGCACCCAATTCAACTCCTACGAGCAGTACTTC.

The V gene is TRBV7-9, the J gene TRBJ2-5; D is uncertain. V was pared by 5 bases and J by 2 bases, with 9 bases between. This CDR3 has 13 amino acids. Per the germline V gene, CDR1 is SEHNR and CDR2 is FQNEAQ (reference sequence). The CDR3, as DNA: TGTGCCAGCAGCCCCCAACAGCAAGAGACCCAGTACTTC. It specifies CASSPQQQETQYF.

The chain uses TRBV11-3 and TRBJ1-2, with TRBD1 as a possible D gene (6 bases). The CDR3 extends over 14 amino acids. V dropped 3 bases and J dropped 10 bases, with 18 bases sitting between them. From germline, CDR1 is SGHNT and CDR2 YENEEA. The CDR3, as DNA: TGTGCCAGCAGCTTGGGGGCATCCTTTGAATCCTACACCTTC. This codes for CASSLGASFESYTF.

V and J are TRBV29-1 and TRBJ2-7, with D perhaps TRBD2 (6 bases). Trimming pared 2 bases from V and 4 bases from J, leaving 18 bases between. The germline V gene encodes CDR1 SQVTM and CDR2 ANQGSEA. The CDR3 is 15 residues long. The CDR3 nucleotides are TGCAGCGTTGAATTTGGTGGGAGGACTACTTACGAGCAGTACTTC. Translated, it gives CSVEFGGRTTYEQYF.

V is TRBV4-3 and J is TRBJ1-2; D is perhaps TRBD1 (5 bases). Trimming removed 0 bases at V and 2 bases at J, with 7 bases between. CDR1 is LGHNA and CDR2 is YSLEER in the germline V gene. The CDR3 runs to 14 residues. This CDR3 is CASSQEGTNYGYTF. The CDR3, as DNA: TGCGCCAGCAGCCAAGAAGGGACGAACTATGGCTACACCTTC.

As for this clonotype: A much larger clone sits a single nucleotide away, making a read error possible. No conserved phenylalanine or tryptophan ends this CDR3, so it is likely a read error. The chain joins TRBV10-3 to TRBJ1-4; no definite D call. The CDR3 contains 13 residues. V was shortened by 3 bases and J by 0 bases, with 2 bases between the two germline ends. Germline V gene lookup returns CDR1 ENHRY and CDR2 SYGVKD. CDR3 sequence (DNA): TGTGCCATCAGTGACGCAACTAATGAAAAACTGTTTTTA. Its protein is CAISDATNEKLFL.

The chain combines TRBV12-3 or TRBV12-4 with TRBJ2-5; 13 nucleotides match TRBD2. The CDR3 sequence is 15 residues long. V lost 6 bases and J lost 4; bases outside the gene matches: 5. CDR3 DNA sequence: TGTGCCAGCAGGCAACTAGCGGGGGGGCGAGAGACCCAGTACTTC. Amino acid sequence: CASRQLAGGRETQYF.

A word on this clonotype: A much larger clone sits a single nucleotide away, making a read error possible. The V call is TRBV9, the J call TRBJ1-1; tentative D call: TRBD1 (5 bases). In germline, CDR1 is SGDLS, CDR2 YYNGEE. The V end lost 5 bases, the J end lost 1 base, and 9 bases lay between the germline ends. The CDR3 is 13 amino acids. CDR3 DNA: TGTGCCAGCAGGCCCGACAGGAACACTGAAGCTTTCTTT. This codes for CASRPDRNTEAFF.

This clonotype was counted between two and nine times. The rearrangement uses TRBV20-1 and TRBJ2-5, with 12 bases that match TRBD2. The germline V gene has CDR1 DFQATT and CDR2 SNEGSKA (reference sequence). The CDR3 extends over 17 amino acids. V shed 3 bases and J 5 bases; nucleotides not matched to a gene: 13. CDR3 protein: CSASPLAGGPMGETQYF. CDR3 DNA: TGCAGTGCTAGTCCCCTAGCGGGAGGGCCGATGGGGGAGACCCAGTACTTC.

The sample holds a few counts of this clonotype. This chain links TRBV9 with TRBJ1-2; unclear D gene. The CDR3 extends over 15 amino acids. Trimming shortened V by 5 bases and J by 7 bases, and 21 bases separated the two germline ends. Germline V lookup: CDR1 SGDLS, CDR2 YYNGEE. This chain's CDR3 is CASSPRGPQAGGYTF. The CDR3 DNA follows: TGTGCCAGCAGTCCGCGTGGACCTCAAGCAGGTGGCTACACCTTC.

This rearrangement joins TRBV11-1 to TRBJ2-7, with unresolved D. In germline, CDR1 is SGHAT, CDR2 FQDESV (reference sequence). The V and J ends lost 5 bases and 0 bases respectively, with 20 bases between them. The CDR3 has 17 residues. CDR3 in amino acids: CASSLQGPLFSSYEQYF. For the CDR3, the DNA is TGTGCCAGCAGCCTACAAGGTCCCCTTTTCAGCTCCTACGAGCAGTACTTC. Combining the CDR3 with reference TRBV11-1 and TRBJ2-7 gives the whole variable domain EAEVAQSPRYKITEKSQAVAFWCDPISGHATLYWYRQILGQGPELLVQFQDESVVDDSQLPKDRFSAERLKGVDSTLKIQPAELGDSAMYLCASSLQGPLFSSYEQYFGPGTRLTVT.

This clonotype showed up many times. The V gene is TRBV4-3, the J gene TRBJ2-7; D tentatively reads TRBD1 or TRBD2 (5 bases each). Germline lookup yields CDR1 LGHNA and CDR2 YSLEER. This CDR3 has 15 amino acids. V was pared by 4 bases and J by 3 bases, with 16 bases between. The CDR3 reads CASSLYRDPGYEQYF. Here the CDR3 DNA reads TGCGCCAGCAGCCTCTACCGGGACCCTGGCTACGAGCAGTACTTC.

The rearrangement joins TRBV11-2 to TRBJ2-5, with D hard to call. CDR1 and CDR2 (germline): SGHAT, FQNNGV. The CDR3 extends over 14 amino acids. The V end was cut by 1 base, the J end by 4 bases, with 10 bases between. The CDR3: CASSLGSGAETQYF. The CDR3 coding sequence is TGTGCCAGCAGCTTAGGATCCGGTGCAGAGACCCAGTACTTC.

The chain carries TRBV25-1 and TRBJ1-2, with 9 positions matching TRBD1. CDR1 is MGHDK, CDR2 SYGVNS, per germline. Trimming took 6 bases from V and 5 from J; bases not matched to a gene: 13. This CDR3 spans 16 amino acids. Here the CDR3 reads CASSAIGTGRKYGYTF. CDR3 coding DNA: TGTGCCAGCAGCGCCATAGGGACAGGGCGAAAATATGGCTACACCTTC.

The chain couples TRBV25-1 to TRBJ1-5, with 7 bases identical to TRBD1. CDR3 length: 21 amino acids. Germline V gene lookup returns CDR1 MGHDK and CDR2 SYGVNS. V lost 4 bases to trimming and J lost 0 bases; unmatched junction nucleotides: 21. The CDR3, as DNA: TGTGCCAGCAGTGCCGTACGGACCCCGAAGACAGGGACTTATAGCAATCAGCCCCAGCATTTT. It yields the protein CASSAVRTPKTGTYSNQPQHF.

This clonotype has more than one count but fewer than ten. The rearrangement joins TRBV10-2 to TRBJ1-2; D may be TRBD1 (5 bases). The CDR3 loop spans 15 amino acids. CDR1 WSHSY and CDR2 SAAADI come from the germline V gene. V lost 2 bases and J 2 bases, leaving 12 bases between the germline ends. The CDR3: CASSEPAGVNYGYTF. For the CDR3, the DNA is TGCGCCAGCAGTGAGCCAGCGGGGGTCAACTATGGCTACACCTTC.

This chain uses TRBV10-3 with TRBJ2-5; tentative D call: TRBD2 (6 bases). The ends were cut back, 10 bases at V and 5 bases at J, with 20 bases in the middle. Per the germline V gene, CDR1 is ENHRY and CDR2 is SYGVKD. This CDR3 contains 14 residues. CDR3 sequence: CASRQGGPGETQYF. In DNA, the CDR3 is TGTGCCAGCAGACAAGGAGGGCCGGGCGAGACCCAGTACTTC.

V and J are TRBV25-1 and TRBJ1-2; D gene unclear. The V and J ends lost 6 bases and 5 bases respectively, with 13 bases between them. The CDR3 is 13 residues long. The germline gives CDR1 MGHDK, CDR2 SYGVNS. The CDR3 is CASSQDTGYGYTF. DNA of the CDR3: TGTGCCAGCAGCCAAGATACCGGGTATGGCTACACCTTC.

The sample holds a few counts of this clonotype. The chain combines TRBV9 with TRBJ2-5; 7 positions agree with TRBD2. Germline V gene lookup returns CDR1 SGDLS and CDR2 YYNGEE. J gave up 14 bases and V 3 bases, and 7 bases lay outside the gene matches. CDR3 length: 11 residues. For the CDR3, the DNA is TGTGCCAGCAGCGACGGGACTAACCTATACTTC. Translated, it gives CASSDGTNLYF.

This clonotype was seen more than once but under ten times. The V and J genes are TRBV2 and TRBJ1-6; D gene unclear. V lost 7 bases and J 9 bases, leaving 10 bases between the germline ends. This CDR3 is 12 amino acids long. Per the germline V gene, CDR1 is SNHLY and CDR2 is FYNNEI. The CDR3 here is CASTDGGSPLHF. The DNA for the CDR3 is TGTGCCAGCACCGACGGTGGTTCACCCCTCCACTTT.